The rows below give T cell receptor beta chains drawn from one sample of a study of radiotherapy plus CTLA-4 blockade in lung cancer. Profiled with immunoSEQ multiplex PCR; TCRdb holds only in-frame clones, not every one. The table lists roughly 54,000 clones, 84% of them singletons. The material sequenced was peripheral blood, taken from a patient treated with radiotherapy plus ipilimumab. The receptors were gathered from a human donor with non-small cell lung cancer whose response to radiotherapy plus ipilimumab could not be evaluated. The conserved cysteine and the conserved F or W are not part of the CDR3 here. D genes are given only for firm matches.

d_gene	v_gene	j_gene	CDR3aa
TRBD1	TRBV18	TRBJ1-4	ASSPLGQGNEKLF
TRBD2	TRBV15	TRBJ2-7	ATSRDRGLAGQSPYEQY
NA	TRBV11-1	TRBJ1-1	ASSLAMGGNTEAF
TRBD1	TRBV7-2	TRBJ1-3	ASSSGQGRNTIY
TRBD1	TRBV5-1	TRBJ2-3	ASSLVGTDTDTQY
TRBD1	TRBV28	TRBJ1-4	ATTTGGHNEKLF
NA	TRBV7-2	TRBJ1-5	ASSLESFYSNQPQH
NA	TRBV19	TRBJ1-2	ASSIGHSILNYGYT
NA	TRBV21-1	TRBJ1-1	ASSKVGATEAF
TRBD1	TRBV7-9	TRBJ1-2	ASSRRTGGAGYGYT
TRBD1	TRBV28	TRBJ2-7	ASSLTGGKY
TRBD2	TRBV27	TRBJ2-1	ASSLWPSGIFEQF
TRBD2	TRBV18	TRBJ2-7	ASSSGLAAYYEQY
NA	TRBV6-5	TRBJ2-4	ASSSGWGLRDIQY
NA	TRBV29-1	TRBJ2-3	SVGPRLSTDTQY
NA	TRBV29-1	TRBJ1-2	SSGGEGGTDGYT
TRBD1	TRBV19	TRBJ2-1	ASSAPLTGGPYNEQF
NA	TRBV5-1	TRBJ2-1	ASSLGQYNEQF
TRBD2	TRBV29-1	TRBJ2-3	SAGLRENDWVEHTDTQY
NA	TRBV15	TRBJ2-7	ATSRGQGREQY
NA	TRBV29-1	TRBJ2-3	SVSGDGTDTQY
NA	TRBV6-5	TRBJ2-7	ASSYAAEQY
NA	TRBV25-1	TRBJ1-6	ASSGQAYNSPLH
NA	TRBV5-1	TRBJ2-3	ASSLAGGPGTDTQY
NA	TRBV7-8	TRBJ2-3	ASSFWTSKDTDTQY
TRBD1	TRBV4-3	TRBJ1-2	ASSQDQGVTGGFFGYT
NA	TRBV6-1	TRBJ1-6	ASSALQGIRSYNSPLH
TRBD1	TRBV19	TRBJ2-1	ASSILPRDRTYNEQF
NA	TRBV4-2	TRBJ2-2	ASSPSRQRGTGELF
TRBD1	TRBV5-4	TRBJ1-1	ASSFGDRSITEAF
TRBD2	TRBV28	TRBJ2-3	ASSSVGLAVSTDTQY
TRBD1	TRBV5-4	TRBJ2-3	ASSLVPGQGDTQY
NA	TRBV6-5	TRBJ1-1	ASSYDSLNTEAF